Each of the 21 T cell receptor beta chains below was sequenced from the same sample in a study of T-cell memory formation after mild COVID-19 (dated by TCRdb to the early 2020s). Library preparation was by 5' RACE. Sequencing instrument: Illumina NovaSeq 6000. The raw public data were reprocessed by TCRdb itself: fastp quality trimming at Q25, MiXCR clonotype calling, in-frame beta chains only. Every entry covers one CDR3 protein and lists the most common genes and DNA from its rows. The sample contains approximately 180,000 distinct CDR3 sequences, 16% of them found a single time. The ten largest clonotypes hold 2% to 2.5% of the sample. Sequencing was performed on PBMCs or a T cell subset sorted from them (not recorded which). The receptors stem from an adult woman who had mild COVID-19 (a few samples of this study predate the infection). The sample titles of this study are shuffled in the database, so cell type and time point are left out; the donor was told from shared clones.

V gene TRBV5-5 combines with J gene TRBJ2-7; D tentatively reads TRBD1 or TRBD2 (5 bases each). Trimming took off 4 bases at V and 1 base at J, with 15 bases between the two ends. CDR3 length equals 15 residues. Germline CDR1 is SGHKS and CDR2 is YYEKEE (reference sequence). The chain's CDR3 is CASSPGPGGSYEQYF. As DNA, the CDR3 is TGTGCCAGCAGCCCGGGACCGGGTGGGTCCTACGAGCAGTACTTC.

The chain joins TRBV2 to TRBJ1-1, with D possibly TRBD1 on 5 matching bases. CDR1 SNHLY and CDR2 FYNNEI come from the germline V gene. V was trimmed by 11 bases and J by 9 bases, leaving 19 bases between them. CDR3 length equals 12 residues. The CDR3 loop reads CASDSAGAQAFF. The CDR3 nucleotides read TGTGCCTCCGATTCGGCCGGGGCTCAAGCTTTCTTT. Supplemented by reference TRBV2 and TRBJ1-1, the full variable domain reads EPEVTQTPSHQVTQMGQEVILRCVPISNHLYFYWYRQILGQKVEFLVSFYNNEISEKSEIFDDQFSVERPDGSNFTLKIRSTKLEDSAMYFCASDSAGAQAFFGQGTRLTVV.

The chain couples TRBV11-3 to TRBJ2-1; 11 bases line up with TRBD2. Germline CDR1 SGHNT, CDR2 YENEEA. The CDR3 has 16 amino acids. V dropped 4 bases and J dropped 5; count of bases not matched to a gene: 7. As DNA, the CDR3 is TGTGCCAGCAGCTCCGGGACTAGCGGACCTCACAATGAGCAGTTCTTC. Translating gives CASSSGTSGPHNEQFF.

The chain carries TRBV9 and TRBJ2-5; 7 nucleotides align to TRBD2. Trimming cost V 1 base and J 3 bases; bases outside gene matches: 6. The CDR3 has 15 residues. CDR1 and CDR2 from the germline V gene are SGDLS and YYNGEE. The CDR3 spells CASSVTPRGEETQYF. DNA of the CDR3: TGTGCCAGCAGCGTAACCCCCCGGGGGGAAGAGACCCAGTACTTC. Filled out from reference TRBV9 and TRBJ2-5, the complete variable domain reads DSGVTQTPKHLITATGQRVTLRCSPRSGDLSVYWYQQSLDQGLQFLIQYYNGEERAKGNILERFSAQQFPDLHSELNLSSLELGDSALYFCASSVTPRGEETQYFGPGTRLLVL.

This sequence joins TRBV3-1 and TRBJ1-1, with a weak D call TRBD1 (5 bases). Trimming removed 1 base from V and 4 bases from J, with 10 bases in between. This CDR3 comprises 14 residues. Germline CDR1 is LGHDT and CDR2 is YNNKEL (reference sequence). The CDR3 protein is CASSQADIGTEAFF. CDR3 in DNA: TGTGCCAGCAGCCAAGCGGACATTGGCACTGAAGCTTTCTTT.

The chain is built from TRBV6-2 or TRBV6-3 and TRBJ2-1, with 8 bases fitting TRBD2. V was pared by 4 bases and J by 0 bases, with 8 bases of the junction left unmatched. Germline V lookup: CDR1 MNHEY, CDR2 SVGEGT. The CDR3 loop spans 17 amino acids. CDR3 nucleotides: TGTGCCAGCAGTTCGGAGCGGGGGCTGAGCTCCTACAATGAGCAGTTCTTC. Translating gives CASSSERGLSSYNEQFF.

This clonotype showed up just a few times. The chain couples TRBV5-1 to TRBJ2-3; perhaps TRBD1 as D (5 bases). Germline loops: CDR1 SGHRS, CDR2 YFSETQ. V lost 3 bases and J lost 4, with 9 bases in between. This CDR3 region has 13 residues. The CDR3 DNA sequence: TGCGCCAGCAGCTCCAGGGTGGCAGATACGCAGTATTTT. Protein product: CASSSRVADTQYF.

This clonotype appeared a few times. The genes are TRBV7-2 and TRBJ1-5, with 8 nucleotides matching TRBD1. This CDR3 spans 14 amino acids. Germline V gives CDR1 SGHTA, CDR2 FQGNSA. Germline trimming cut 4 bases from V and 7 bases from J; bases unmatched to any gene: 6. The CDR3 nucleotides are TGTGCCAGCAGCTCCAGGACAGGGAACCAGCCCCAGCATTTT. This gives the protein CASSSRTGNQPQHF. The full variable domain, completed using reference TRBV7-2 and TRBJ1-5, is GAGVSQSPSNKVTEKGKDVELRCDPISGHTALYWYRQSLGQGLEFLIYFQGNSAPDKSGLPSDRFSAERTGGSVSTLTIQRTQQEDSAVYLCASSSRTGNQPQHFGDGTRLSIL.

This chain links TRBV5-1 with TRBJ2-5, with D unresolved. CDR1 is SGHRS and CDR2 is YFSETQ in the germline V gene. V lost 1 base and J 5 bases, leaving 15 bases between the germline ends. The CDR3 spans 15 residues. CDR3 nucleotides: TGCGCCAGCAGCTTGAATCCCGGACGTGAGGAGACCCAGTACTTC. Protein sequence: CASSLNPGREETQYF.

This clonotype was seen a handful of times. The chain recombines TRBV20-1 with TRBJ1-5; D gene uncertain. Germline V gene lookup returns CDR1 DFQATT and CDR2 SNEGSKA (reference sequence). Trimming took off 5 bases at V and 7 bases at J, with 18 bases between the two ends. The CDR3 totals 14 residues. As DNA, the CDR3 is TGCAGTGCTGACCCCCGCCAGGAGGGCCAGCCCCAGCATTTT. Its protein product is CSADPRQEGQPQHF.

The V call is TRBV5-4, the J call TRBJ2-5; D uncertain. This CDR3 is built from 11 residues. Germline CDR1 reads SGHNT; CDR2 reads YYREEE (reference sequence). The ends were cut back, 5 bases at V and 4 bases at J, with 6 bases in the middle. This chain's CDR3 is CASRVAETQYF. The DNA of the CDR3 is TGTGCCAGCAGGGTGGCAGAGACCCAGTACTTC.

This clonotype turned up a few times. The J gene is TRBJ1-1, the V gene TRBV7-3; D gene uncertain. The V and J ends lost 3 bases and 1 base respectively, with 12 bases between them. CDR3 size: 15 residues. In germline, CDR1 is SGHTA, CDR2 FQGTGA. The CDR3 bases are TGTGCCAGCAGCTTGGACGGCGCGCGGAACACTGAAGCTTTCTTT. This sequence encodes CASSLDGARNTEAFF. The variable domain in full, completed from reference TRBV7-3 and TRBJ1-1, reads GAGVSQTPSNKVTEKGKYVELRCDPISGHTALYWYRQSLGQGPEFLIYFQGTGAADDSGLPNDRFFAVRPEGSVSTLKIQRTERGDSAVYLCASSLDGARNTEAFFGQGTRLTVV.

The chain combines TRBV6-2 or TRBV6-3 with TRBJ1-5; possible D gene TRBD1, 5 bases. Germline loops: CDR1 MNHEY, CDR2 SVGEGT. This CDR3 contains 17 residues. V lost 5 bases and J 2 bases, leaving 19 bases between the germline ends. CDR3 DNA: TGTGCCAGCAGTCGCTCGTCGGGACTCCCCGGCAATCAGCCCCAGCATTTT. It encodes CASSRSSGLPGNQPQHF.

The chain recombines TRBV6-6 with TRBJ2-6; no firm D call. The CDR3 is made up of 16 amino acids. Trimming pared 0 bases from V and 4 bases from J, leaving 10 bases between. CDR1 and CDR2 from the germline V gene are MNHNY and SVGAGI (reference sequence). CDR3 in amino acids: CASSYSPTTGANVLTF. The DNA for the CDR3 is TGTGCCAGCAGTTACTCCCCTACGACGGGGGCCAACGTCCTGACTTTC.

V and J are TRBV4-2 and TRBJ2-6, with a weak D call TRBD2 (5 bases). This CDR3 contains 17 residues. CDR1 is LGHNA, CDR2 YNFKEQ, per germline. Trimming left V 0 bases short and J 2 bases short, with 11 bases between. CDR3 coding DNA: TGTGCCAGCAGCCAAGAGGGTCTGGGAGCTGGGGCCAACGTCCTGACTTTC. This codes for CASSQEGLGAGANVLTF.

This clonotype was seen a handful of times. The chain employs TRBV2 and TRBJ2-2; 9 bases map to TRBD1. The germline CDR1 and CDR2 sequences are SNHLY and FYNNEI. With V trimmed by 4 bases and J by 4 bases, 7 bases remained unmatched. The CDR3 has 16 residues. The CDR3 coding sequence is TGTGCCAGCAGTGTTAACAGGGGGCCTATCACCGGGGAGCTGTTTTTT. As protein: CASSVNRGPITGELFF.

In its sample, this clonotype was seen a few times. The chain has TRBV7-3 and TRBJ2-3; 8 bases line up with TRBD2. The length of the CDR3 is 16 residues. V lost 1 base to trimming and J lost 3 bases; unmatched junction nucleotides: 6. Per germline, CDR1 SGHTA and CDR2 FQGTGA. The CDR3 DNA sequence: TGTGCCAGCAGCTTAATGGCTAGCGGGCCGACAGATACGCAGTATTTT. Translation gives CASSLMASGPTDTQYF.

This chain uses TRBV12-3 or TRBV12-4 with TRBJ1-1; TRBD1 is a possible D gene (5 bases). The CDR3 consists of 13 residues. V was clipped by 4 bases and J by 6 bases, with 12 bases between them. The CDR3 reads CASSSGGRAEAFF. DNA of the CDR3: TGTGCCAGCAGTTCGGGGGGGAGGGCTGAAGCTTTCTTT.

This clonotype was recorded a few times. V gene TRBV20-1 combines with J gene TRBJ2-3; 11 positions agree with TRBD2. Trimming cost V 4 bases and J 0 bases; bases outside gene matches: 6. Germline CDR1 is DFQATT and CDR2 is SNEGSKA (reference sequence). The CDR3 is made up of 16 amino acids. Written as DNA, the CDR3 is TGCAGTGCTACCGGGACTAGCGGCACTAGCACAGATACGCAGTATTTT. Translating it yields CSATGTSGTSTDTQYF.

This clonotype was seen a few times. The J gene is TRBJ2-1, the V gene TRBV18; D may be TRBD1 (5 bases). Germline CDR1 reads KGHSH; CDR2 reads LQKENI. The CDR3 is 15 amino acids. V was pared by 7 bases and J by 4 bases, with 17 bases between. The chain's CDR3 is CASYLLGKGYNEQFF. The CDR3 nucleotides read TGTGCCAGCTACCTGCTGGGGAAGGGGTACAATGAGCAGTTCTTC.

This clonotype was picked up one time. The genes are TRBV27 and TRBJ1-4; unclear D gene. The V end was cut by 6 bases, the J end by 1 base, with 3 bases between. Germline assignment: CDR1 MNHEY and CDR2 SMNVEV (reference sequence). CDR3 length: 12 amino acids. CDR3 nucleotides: TGTGCCAGCAGCAAAACTAATGAAAAACTGTTTTTT. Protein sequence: CASSKTNEKLFF.